The rows below give T cell receptor beta chains drawn from one sample of a study of cytomegalovirus exposure and HLA in healthy donors. Clones were sequenced by immunoSEQ multiplex PCR, and TCRdb holds only the in-frame ones, with some missing. The sample carries some 150,000 clones, about 95% recorded once. The specimen was PBMCs. The receptors derive from a man younger than 30 in good health and CMV-seropositive. Each CDR3 is given without its conserved first and last residue. The order of the fields is V gene, CDR3 protein.

TRBV5-6 ASSLVGTATRD
TRBV27 ASSLPQGAGYGYT
TRBV11-2 ASSPFGTGGGEQY
TRBV6-6 ASSYRDSGRGSPLH
TRBV2 AISGLAGSTDTQY
TRBV6-1 ASRSRAMNTEAF
TRBV5-1 ASSLGQMNTEAF
TRBV30 AWNGGQGLYGYT
TRBV29-1 SVEDNAGEAITSGNTIY
TRBV6-1 ASSALGGAFADTQY
TRBV27 ASSPAGLAVYEQY
TRBV4-1 ASSQQAAYEQY
TRBV4-2 ASSQDLQVHQPQH
TRBV2 ASSAGQTNYNEQF
TRBV7-8 ASSLNRGTEAF
TRBV5-1 ASSLGTGPEKLF
TRBV30 AWSVPNGGTQY
TRBV11-2 ASSLGTGRNEQF
TRBV7-2 ASSPQRIGAGGNTIY
TRBV5-1 ASKRGSEGNTIY
TRBV28 ASSVTSGSVYEQY
TRBV6-5 ASSFSGTGLYEQY
TRBV6-1 ASSEFGGRGYEQY
TRBV9 ASSVASTDTQY
TRBV7-9 ASSLAGEGGQF
TRBV6-5 ASSSRGRVTEAF
TRBV5-1 ASSLVLAGAGGELF